The 2 T cell receptor beta chains below all came from one sample that was sequenced in a study of read filtering for tumor transcriptome and immune sequencing. The library was built from about 0.4 ug RNA with molecular barcoded adaptors for alpha/delta and beta/gamma chains. TCRdb ran MiXCR on the reads and lists one entry per CDR3 protein. The sample lists about 47,000 distinct CDR3 sequences, roughly 12% occurring once. The source material was a population of CD138-negative cells sorted from bone marrow. Every receptor here comes from a donor at least 40 years old with multiple myeloma.

This clonotype was found many times. The genes are TRBV28 and TRBJ2-1; 9 bases align to TRBD2. V was clipped by 2 bases and J by 4 bases; unmatched bases: 3. Germline lookup yields CDR1 MDHEN and CDR2 SYDVKM. The CDR3 covers 15 residues. CDR3 nucleotides: TGTGCCAGCAGTTTAGCGGGAGGGCCTTACAATGAGCAGTTCTTC. This gives the protein CASSLAGGPYNEQFF.

Ten or more counts support this clonotype. V and J are TRBV11-2 and TRBJ2-1; D remains unclear. The ends were cut back, 2 bases at V and 10 bases at J, with 12 bases in the middle. The germline V gene encodes CDR1 SGHAT and CDR2 FQNNGV. The length of the CDR3 is 13 residues. CDR3 DNA sequence: TGTGCCAGCAGCTTAACTCGTGGTACCGAGCAGTTCTTC. Translating gives CASSLTRGTEQFF.